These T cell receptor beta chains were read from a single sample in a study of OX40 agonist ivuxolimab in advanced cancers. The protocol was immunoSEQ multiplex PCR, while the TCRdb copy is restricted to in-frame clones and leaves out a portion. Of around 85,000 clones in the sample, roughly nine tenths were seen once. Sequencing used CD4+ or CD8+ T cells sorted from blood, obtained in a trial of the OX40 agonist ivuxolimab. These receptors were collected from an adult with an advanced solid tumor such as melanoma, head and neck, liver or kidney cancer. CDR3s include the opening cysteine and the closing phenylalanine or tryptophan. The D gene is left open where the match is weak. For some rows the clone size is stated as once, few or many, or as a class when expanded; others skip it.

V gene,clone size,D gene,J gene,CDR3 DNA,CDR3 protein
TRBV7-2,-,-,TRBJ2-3,TGTGCCAGCAGTCGTCCCCCCGATACGCAGTATTTT,CASSRPPDTQYF
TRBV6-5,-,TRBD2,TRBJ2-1,TGTGCCAGCAGTTTCTCACTAGCGGCCCACAATGAGCAGTTCTTC,CASSFSLAAHNEQFF
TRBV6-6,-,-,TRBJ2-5,TGTGCCAGCAGTTACTTACAGGGTCCGGGGGAGACCCAGTACTTC,CASSYLQGPGETQYF
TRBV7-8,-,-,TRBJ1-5,TGTGCCAGCAGCTTGGGGGGGGACCAGCCCCAGCATTTT,CASSLGGDQPQHF
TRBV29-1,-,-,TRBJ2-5,TGCAGCGTTCACCAAGAGACCCAGTACTTC,CSVHQETQYF
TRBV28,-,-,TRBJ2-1,TGTGCCAGCAGTTTGGCGGGGCCTTACAATGAGCAGTTCTTC,CASSLAGPYNEQFF
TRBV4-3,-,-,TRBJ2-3,TGCGCCAGCAGCCAAGTTTCAGCACTCAGGGCAGATACGCAGTATTTT,CASSQVSALRADTQYF
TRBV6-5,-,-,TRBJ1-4,TGTGCCAGCAGTTACAATATCCATGAAAAACTGTTTTTT,CASSYNIHEKLFF
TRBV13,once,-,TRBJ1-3,TGTGCCAGCAGCACCAGCGGAAACACCATATATTTT,CASSTSGNTIYF
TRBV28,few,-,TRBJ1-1,TGTGCCAGCAGTTTACTACACGGAGGAACTGAAGCTTTCTTT,CASSLLHGGTEAFF
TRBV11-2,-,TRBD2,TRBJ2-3,TGTGCCAGCAGCACGACTAGCGGGGGCCTCACAGATACGCAGTATTTT,CASSTTSGGLTDTQYF
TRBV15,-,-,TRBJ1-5,TGTGCCACCAGCAGAGGAGTGGAGAGCAATCAGCCCCAGCATTTT,CATSRGVESNQPQHF
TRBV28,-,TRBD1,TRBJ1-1,TGTGCCAGCAGTTTATCCTTCGACAGGGAGGATGGCACTGAAGCTTTCTTT,CASSLSFDREDGTEAFF
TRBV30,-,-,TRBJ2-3,TGTGCCTGGGATGATTGGGCCTCAGATACGCAGTATTTT,CAWDDWASDTQYF
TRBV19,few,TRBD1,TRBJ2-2,TGTGCCAGTAGTGCGGGACCGGGACAGGCCAACACCGGGGAGCTGTTTTTT,CASSAGPGQANTGELFF
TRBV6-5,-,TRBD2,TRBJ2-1,TGTGCCAGCAGTTCGGAGACTAGCGGGAGATACAATGAGCAGTTCTTC,CASSSETSGRYNEQFF
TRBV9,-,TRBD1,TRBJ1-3,TGTGCCAGCAGCTCGTGGGACAGGGGGGGAACTGGAAACACCATATATTTT,CASSSWDRGGTGNTIYF
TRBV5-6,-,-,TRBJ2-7,TGTGCCAGCAGCTACGGGACACAGTACGAGCAGTACTTC,CASSYGTQYEQYF
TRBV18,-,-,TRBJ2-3,TGTGCCAGCTCACCTAGCGTAGACCGCACAGATACGCAGTATTTT,CASSPSVDRTDTQYF
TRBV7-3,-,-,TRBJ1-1,TGTGCCAGCAGGAAGTCTGTGTACGCTGAAGCTTTCTTT,CASRKSVYAEAFF
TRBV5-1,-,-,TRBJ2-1,TGCGCCAGCGCTAGAAGGCTAAACAATGAGCAGTTCTTC,CASARRLNNEQFF
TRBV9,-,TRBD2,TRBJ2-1,TGTGCCAGCAGCGTAATACTAGCGGGAAACAATGAGCAGTTCTTC,CASSVILAGNNEQFF
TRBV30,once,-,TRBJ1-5,TGTGCCTGGAGTGACAGCCTAAATCAGCCCCAGCATTTT,CAWSDSLNQPQHF
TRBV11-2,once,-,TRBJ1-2,TGTGCCAGCAGCTTAGATCACTATGGCTACACCTTC,CASSLDHYGYTF
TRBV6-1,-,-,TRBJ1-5,TGTGCCAGCAGTGACTTTCCGACCCGGGGATGGAATCAGCCCCAGCATTTT,CASSDFPTRGWNQPQHF
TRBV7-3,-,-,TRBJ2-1,TGTGCCAGCAGCCCCCGCAATGAGCAGTTCTTC,CASSPRNEQFF
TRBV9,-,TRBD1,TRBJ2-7,TGTGCCAGCAGCCCCCCCGGGACAGGAGCCTACGAGCAGTACTTC,CASSPPGTGAYEQYF
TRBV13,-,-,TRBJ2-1,TGTGCCAGCAGGACCCACTATAGCGGTAATGAGCAGTTCTTC,CASRTHYSGNEQFF
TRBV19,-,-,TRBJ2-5,TGTGCCAGTAGTAAACAAGAGACCCAGTACTTC,CASSKQETQYF
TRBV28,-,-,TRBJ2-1,TGTGCCAGCAGTTGGGGGGCGCCTAGCTCCTACAATGAGCAGTTCTTC,CASSWGAPSSYNEQFF
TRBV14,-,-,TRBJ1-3,TGTGCCAGCAGCCAAGAATCAATCTCGGTATCGGGAAACACCATATATTTT,CASSQESISVSGNTIYF
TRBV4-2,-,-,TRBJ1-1,TGTGCCAGCAGCCAAGATCACGGGAACACTGAAGCTTTCTTT,CASSQDHGNTEAFF
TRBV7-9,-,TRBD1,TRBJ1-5,TGTGCCAGCAGCAGGACAGGGGGTAATCAGCCCCAGCATTTT,CASSRTGGNQPQHF
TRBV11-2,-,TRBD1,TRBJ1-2,TGTGCCAGCAGCCCAGGACAGGGAAGCTTTTATGGCTACACCTTC,CASSPGQGSFYGYTF
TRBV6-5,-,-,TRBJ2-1,TGTGCCAGCAGTCTAGGGGGGACCCCCTACAATGAGCAGTTCTTC,CASSLGGTPYNEQFF
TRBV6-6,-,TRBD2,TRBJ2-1,TGTGCCAGCAACCTTAGCGGGAGTCGGGCCAATGAGCAGTTCTTC,CASNLSGSRANEQFF
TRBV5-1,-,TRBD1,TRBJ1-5,TGCGCCAGCAGCCTCCGGACAGGGCCTAATCAGCCCCAGCATTTT,CASSLRTGPNQPQHF
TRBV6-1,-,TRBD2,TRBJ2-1,TGTGCCAGCACTATAGCGGGGGGGCTGACCGATGAGCAGTTCTTC,CASTIAGGLTDEQFF
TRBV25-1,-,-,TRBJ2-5,TGTGCCAGCAGTCCCCGTGAGGAGACCCAGTACTTC,CASSPREETQYF
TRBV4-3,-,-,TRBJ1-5,TGCGCCAGCAGCCAAGAGGGCCCCTCGGGAAGTCAGCCCCAGCATTTT,CASSQEGPSGSQPQHF